The 20 T cell receptor beta chains in this list originate from one sample, sequenced in a study. Adaptor-ligated barcode primers were used to amplify TRBV12-4/TRBJ1-2 clonotypes. TCRdb re-called the multiplex PCR reads through MiXCR, storing one row per CDR3 protein. The sample includes just over 450 distinct CDR3 sequences, about 23% seen only once; the top ten take about 14%. The source material was memory CD4+ T cells sorted from blood. Subset: memory CD4+ T cells, CD4+CD45RO+CD25-. All receptors derive from a female donor with breast cancer.

The chain uses TRBV12-3 or TRBV12-4 and TRBJ1-2; weak D call: TRBD1 (5 bases). V lost 5 bases and J lost 7, with 17 bases in between. There are 14 residues in the CDR3. CDR3 region: CASSPGRGPGGYTF. The CDR3 coding sequence is TGTGCCAGCAGTCCCGGCCGGGGACCGGGTGGCTACACCTTC.

The count of this clonotype is one. This chain links TRBV12-3 or TRBV12-4 with TRBJ1-2; tentatively, D is TRBD1 (6 bases). This CDR3 has 13 amino acids. The germline V and J ends were trimmed by 5 bases and 8 bases, with 15 bases remaining between them. CDR3 in amino acids: CASSLTRTDGYTF. CDR3 bases: TGTGCCAGCAGTCTCACTCGGACAGACGGCTACACCTTC.

The chain uses TRBV12-3 or TRBV12-4 and TRBJ1-2; D uncertain. This CDR3 contains 12 residues. Trimming shortened V by 4 bases and J by 3 bases, and 6 bases separated the two germline ends. The CDR3 nucleotides are TGTGCCAGCAGTTCAGGTTACTATGGCTACACCTTC. Translating gives CASSSGYYGYTF.

By share of the sample, this clonotype is large. The CDR3 region has the DNA TGTGCCAGCAGTCCCGGGATAACCTATGGCTACACCTTC. This sequence encodes CASSPGITYGYTF. The gene calls are TRBV12-3 or TRBV12-4 and TRBJ1-2; D not resolved. CDR3 length equals 13 residues. The V and J ends lost 5 bases and 4 bases respectively, with 11 bases between them.

By share of the sample, this clonotype is large. The chain has TRBV12-3 or TRBV12-4 and TRBJ1-2; TRBD1 matches at 9 bases. CDR3 length equals 14 residues. V was pared by 3 bases and J by 9 bases, with 8 bases of the junction left unmatched. The CDR3 coding sequence is TGTGCCAGCAGTTTTGCTTTTGGGACAGGGAGCTACACCTTC. It is translated as CASSFAFGTGSYTF.

The DNA for the CDR3 is TGTGCCAGCAGGGGTGTTACAGGAAACTATGGCTACACCTTC. Translating gives CASRGVTGNYGYTF. This chain connects TRBV12-3 or TRBV12-4 to TRBJ1-2; perhaps TRBD1 as D (5 bases). CDR3 length: 14 residues. The V end was cut by 6 bases, the J end by 2 bases, with 13 bases between.

The gene calls are TRBV12-3 or TRBV12-4 and TRBJ1-2; a possible D gene is TRBD1 (6 bases). Between the trimmed V and J ends, which lost 5 bases and 2 bases, there was a span of 9 bases. There are 13 residues in the CDR3. The CDR3 DNA reads as TGTGCCAGCAGTCCGACAGGAAACTATGGCTACACCTTC. This codes for CASSPTGNYGYTF.

Relative to its sample, this clonotype is large. The V gene is TRBV12-3 or TRBV12-4, the J gene TRBJ1-2, with D unresolved. The length of the CDR3 is 12 residues. V was shortened by 6 bases and J by 3 bases, with 8 bases between the two germline ends. The CDR3 region is CASSPGYYGYTF. The CDR3 DNA is TGTGCCAGCAGCCCCGGCTACTATGGCTACACCTTC.

This chain links TRBV12-3 or TRBV12-4 with TRBJ1-2; D uncertain. The CDR3 loop spans 17 amino acids. V was shortened by 5 bases and J by 4 bases, with 23 bases between the two germline ends. The CDR3 DNA reads TGTGCCAGCAGTCGATCGTTCTCCATGACCGGTATCTATGGCTACACCTTC. This encodes CASSRSFSMTGIYGYTF.

This clonotype is large (0.1 to 1%) within its sample. V gene TRBV12-3 or TRBV12-4 combines with J gene TRBJ1-2; D gene unclear. CDR3 size: 13 residues. The V and J ends lost 5 bases and 1 base respectively, with 8 bases between them. CDR3 coding DNA: TGTGCCAGCAGTCGGACGTTTAACTATGGCTACACCTTC. This encodes CASSRTFNYGYTF.

This clonotype counts as large. The chain joins TRBV12-3 or TRBV12-4 to TRBJ1-2; TRBD1 aligns across 7 bases. The trim removed 6 bases at V and 2 bases at J, leaving 3 bases unmatched. The CDR3 sequence is 13 residues long. The CDR3 here is CASSPDRNYGYTF. CDR3 sequence (DNA): TGTGCCAGCAGCCCGGACAGGAACTATGGCTACACCTTC.

This clonotype is labeled large. The junction departs from germline at one end; a sequencing error may be responsible. The chain joins TRBV12-3 or TRBV12-4 to TRBJ1-2; the match to TRBD1 covers 9 bases. The CDR3 has 12 amino acids. In DNA, the CDR3 is TGTGCCAGCAGTTTGATTGCCCGGACAGGGGAGTTC. Residues: CASSLIARTGEF.

The CDR3 loop is CASARGYGYTF. For the CDR3, the DNA is TGTGCCAGCGCCCGGGGCTATGGCTACACCTTC. J is TRBJ1-2 and V is TRBV12-3 or TRBV12-4; no definite D call. The CDR3 covers 11 residues. V lost 8 bases, J lost 4 bases, and 8 bases lay in between.

By its share, this clonotype is large. V gene TRBV12-3 or TRBV12-4 combines with J gene TRBJ1-2, with D possibly being TRBD1 (5 bases). This CDR3 has 15 residues. Trimming left V 6 bases short and J 6 bases short, with 20 bases between. The CDR3 DNA reads TGTGCCAGCAGCCGAAGGCGAGGGGAATGGAATGGCTACACCTTC. Its translation is CASSRRRGEWNGYTF.

In its sample, this clonotype is large. This chain connects TRBV12-3 or TRBV12-4 to TRBJ1-2; a possible D gene is TRBD1 (5 bases). Trimming left V 1 base short and J 2 bases short, with 5 bases between. The CDR3 totals 13 residues. The CDR3 coding sequence is TGTGCCAGCAGTTTAGACAGGAACTATGGCTACACCTTC. This translates into CASSLDRNYGYTF.

V and J are TRBV12-3 or TRBV12-4 and TRBJ1-2; 8 bases match TRBD1. Trimming cost V 2 bases and J 7 bases; bases outside gene matches: 9. This CDR3 contains 15 residues. This chain's CDR3 is CASSLSGTGLSGYTF. The CDR3 nucleotides are TGTGCCAGCAGTTTATCCGGGACAGGACTGTCTGGCTACACCTTC.

This chain uses TRBV12-3 or TRBV12-4 with TRBJ1-2; D may be TRBD1 (5 bases). The ends were cut back, 6 bases at V and 3 bases at J, with 14 bases in the middle. The CDR3 has 14 residues. The CDR3 region is CASSATQGDYGYTF. The DNA for the CDR3 is TGTGCCAGCAGCGCTACCCAGGGAGACTATGGCTACACCTTC.

This clonotype is labeled as large. The chain has TRBV12-3 or TRBV12-4 and TRBJ1-2; 9 bases match TRBD1. The CDR3 totals 15 residues. V lost 6 bases and J lost 4; bases outside the gene matches: 9. CDR3 bases: TGTGCCAGCAGCAAGGGACAGGGAATTCTCTATGGCTACACCTTC. It translates to CASSKGQGILYGYTF.

Sample share makes this clonotype large. The chain joins TRBV12-3 or TRBV12-4 to TRBJ1-2; D is uncertain. The length of the CDR3 is 13 residues. V was shortened by 7 bases and J by 4 bases, with 13 bases between the two germline ends. The CDR3 DNA sequence: TGTGCCAGCACTAGTGACCGCATCTATGGCTACACCTTC. Encoded protein: CASTSDRIYGYTF.

The chain carries TRBV12-3 or TRBV12-4 and TRBJ1-2, with no clear D. CDR3 size: 12 residues. V was pared by 3 bases and J by 1 base, with 3 bases between. CDR3 DNA: TGTGCCAGCAGTTTTAGTAACTATGGCTACACCTTC. Translating gives CASSFSNYGYTF.